This T cell receptor beta chain was observed in a study of identical twins. One entry per CDR3 protein, called by TCRdb with MiXCR from the 5' RACE reads. The sample yields about 690,000 distinct CDR3 sequences, around 5.7% seen once. Overall study results and limits: Zero-insertion results could be subject to partial confounding by invariant MAIT and iNKT cells. Cord blood beta clonotypes present at high abundance carried fewer insertions; no such pattern appeared in memory repertoires.

The CDR3 loop spans 15 amino acids. V was pared by 7 bases and J by 4 bases, with 18 bases between. With respect to this clonotype: The antigen remains unidentified.

Sequencing used naive T cells sorted from blood. The sequence came from a man in his late teens or twenties in good health. The chain carries TRBV12-3 or TRBV12-4 and TRBJ2-3; D unclear. The DNA of the CDR3 is TGTGCCAGCAACTTAGGGTCGTCTAACCCAGATACGCAGTATTTT. Translated: CASNLGSSNPDTQYF.